The 10 T cell receptor beta chains listed next were all sequenced from one sample in a study of regulatory T cells in long-lasting Graves disease. The authors built TCR beta libraries using iRepertoire HTBI primers and Arm-PCR of CDR3 regions. TCRdb independently ran MiXCR on the multiplex PCR reads; one entry per CDR3 protein. The sample holds roughly 610,000 distinct CDR3 sequences, less than 20% seen once. The time point was: newly diagnosed GD, antithyroid drugs for less than 3 months. RNA extracted from PBMCs served as the sequencing template. The sample was also linked to a second study, of T cells in Graves' hyperthyroidism and ophthalmopathy.

The sample was peripheral blood mononuclear cells (PBMCs), taken at new diagnosis, from a patient treated with antithyroid drugs. These receptor sequences come from a woman aged 30 to 39 with Graves disease.

This clonotype was recorded at least ten times. The V call is TRBV19, the J call TRBJ1-5; 11 bases are a match to TRBD1. CDR1 and CDR2 from the germline V gene are LNHDA and SQIVND (reference sequence). The CDR3 covers 15 residues. The V and J ends lost 7 bases and 5 bases, in that order; junction bases with no gene match: 7. The CDR3 nucleotides read TGTGCCAGTACCCCGGACAGGGGGCCATATCAGCCCCAGCATTTT. This codes for CASTPDRGPYQPQHF.

Regarding this clonotype: A much larger clonotype is one base distant, so this may be a read error. The J gene is TRBJ1-2, the V gene TRBV6-1, with TRBD1 identical over 7 bases. Per the germline V gene, CDR1 is MNHNS and CDR2 is SASEGT. CDR3 size: 14 residues. The CDR3 sequence: CASTTRQGPDGHTF. The CDR3 bases are TGTGCCAGCACCACAAGACAGGGCCCCGATGGCCACACCTTC.

The chain links TRBV4-2 to TRBJ1-2, with a weak D call TRBD1 (5 bases). The CDR3 sequence is 13 residues long. Between the trimmed V and J ends, which lost 0 bases and 9 bases, there was a span of 11 bases. Germline loops: CDR1 LGHNA, CDR2 YNFKEQ. The CDR3 here is CASSQEPGIRYTF. In DNA form, the CDR3 reads TGTGCCAGCAGCCAAGAACCAGGGATCCGCTACACCTTC.

This clonotype showed up many times. This chain uses TRBV5-5 with TRBJ2-1; perhaps TRBD2 as D (6 bases). Trimming cost V 2 bases and J 2 bases, with 8 bases left between them. CDR3 size: 14 residues. Germline V lookup: CDR1 SGHKS, CDR2 YYEKEE (reference sequence). The CDR3 DNA reads as TGTGCCAGCAGCTTCGGGAGTCCCTACAATGAGCAGTTCTTC. Translated, it gives CASSFGSPYNEQFF.

Notes on this clonotype: A read error is possible here, since a much larger clone lies one base away. The chain recombines TRBV6-2 or TRBV6-3 with TRBJ2-5; no firm D call. This CDR3 region has 13 residues. The V gene's germline CDR1 is MNHEY and CDR2 SVGEGT. This CDR3 reads CASSYKDGETQHF. In DNA, the CDR3 is TGTGCCAGCAGTTACAAGGACGGTGAGACCCAGCACTTC.

V and J are TRBV12-3 or TRBV12-4 and TRBJ2-5; D is perhaps TRBD2 (6 bases). Trimming removed 5 bases from V and 6 bases from J, with 19 bases in between. This CDR3 has 15 residues. CDR3 sequence reads: CASSTWSEGGKTQYF. Written as DNA, the CDR3 is TGTGCCAGCAGTACCTGGTCGGAGGGCGGGAAGACCCAGTACTTC.

The gene calls are TRBV6-2 or TRBV6-3 and TRBJ2-2; tentative D call: TRBD1 (5 bases). Germline values: CDR1 MNHEY, CDR2 SVGEGT. V lost 0 bases and J 7 bases, leaving 15 bases between the germline ends. This CDR3 has 16 amino acids. In DNA, the CDR3 is TGTGCCAGCAGTTACTCGATTGGGCAGGGCATCGGGGAGCTGTTTTTT. Amino acids: CASSYSIGQGIGELFF.

This clonotype came up many times. CDR3 sequence (DNA): TGTGCCAGCAGTGACTACGGGACGGAACTTTCCTACGAGCAGTACTTC. Translation: CASSDYGTELSYEQYF. The chain joins TRBV28 to TRBJ2-7; D may correspond to TRBD1 or TRBD2 (5 bases each). The V end lost 5 bases, the J end lost 1 base, and 18 bases lay between the germline ends. CDR1 and CDR2 (germline): MDHEN, SYDVKM. CDR3 size: 16 residues. The full variable domain, completed using reference TRBV28 and TRBJ2-7, is DVKVTQSSRYLVKRTGEKVFLECVQDMDHENMFWYRQDPGLGLRLIYFSYDVKMKEKGDIPEGYSVSREKKERFSLILESASTNQTSMYLCASSDYGTELSYEQYFGPGTRLTVT.

The chain recombines TRBV20-1 with TRBJ2-7; 11 nucleotides align to TRBD1. The V gene end was trimmed by 4 bases and the J gene end by 3 bases; junction bases not matched to a gene: 5. CDR1 and CDR2 (germline): DFQATT, SNEGSKA (reference sequence). CDR3 length equals 14 residues. The CDR3 loop reads CSAKSGTGGYEQYF. The CDR3 DNA reads TGCAGTGCTAAAAGCGGGACAGGGGGCTACGAGCAGTACTTC.

This clonotype was picked up many times. The chain employs TRBV27 and TRBJ1-5; 7 nucleotides agree with TRBD1. With 6 bases clipped from V and 4 bases from J, the junction kept 6 bases outside the gene matches. This CDR3 has 14 residues. Germline CDR1 is MNHEY and CDR2 is SMNVEV (reference sequence). This CDR3 reads CASRAGQLNQPQHF. The CDR3 DNA reads as TGTGCCAGCAGAGCGGGACAGCTTAATCAGCCCCAGCATTTT.